This T cell receptor (beta chain) originates from a study of CD8 T cells in ankylosing spondylitis. In TCRdb, the 5' RACE reads were re-called with MiXCR into one record per CDR3 protein. Among about 310,000 distinct CDR3 sequences, under 25% were seen once, and the ten largest hold roughly 3.4%. V lost 3 bases and J lost 8; bases outside the gene matches: 5. The CDR3 runs to 13 residues. This clonotype originated in a female donor with ankylosing spondylitis or in good health (not recorded which). Material for sequencing was blood, either unsorted or a sorted T cell fraction (not recorded which). This chain connects TRBV12-3 or TRBV12-4 to TRBJ1-2, with TRBD1 matching 8 bases. The CDR3: CASSFRTGTGYTF. CDR3 DNA sequence: TGTGCCAGCAGTTTCCGGACAGGGACGGGCTACACCTTC.